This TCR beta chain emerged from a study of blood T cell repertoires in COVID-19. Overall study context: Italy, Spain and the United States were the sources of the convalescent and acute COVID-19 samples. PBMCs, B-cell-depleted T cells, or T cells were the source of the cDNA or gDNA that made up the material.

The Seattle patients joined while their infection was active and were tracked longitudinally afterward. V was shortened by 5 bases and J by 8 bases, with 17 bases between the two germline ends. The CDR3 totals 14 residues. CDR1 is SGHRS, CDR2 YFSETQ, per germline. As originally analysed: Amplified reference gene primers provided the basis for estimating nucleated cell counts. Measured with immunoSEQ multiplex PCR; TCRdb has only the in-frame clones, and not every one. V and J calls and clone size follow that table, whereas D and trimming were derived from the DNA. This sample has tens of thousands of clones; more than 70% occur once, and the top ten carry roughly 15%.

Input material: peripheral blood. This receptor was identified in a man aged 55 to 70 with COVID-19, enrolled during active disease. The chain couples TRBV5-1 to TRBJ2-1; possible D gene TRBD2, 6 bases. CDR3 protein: CASRFTRDSHEQFF. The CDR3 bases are TGCGCCAGCAGGTTTACTAGGGACTCTCATGAGCAGTTCTTC.